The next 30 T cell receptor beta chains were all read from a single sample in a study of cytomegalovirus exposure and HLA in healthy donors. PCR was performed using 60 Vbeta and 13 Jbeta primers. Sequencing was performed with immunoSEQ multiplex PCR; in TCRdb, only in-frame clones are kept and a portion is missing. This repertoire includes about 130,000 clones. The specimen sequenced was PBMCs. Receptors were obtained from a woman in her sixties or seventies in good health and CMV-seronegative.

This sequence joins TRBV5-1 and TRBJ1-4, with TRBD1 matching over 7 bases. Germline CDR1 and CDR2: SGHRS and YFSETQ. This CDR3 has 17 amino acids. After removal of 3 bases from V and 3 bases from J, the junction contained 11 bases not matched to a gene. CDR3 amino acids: CASSSTGDSASNEKLFF. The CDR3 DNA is TGCGCCAGCAGCTCCACAGGGGATTCCGCTTCTAATGAAAAACTGTTTTTT.

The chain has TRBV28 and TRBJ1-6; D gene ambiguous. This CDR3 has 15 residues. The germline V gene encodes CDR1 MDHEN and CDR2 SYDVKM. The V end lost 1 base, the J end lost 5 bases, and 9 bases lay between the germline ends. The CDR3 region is CASSLSVFNNSPLHF. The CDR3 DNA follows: TGTGCCAGCAGTTTATCAGTGTTTAATAATTCACCCCTCCACTTT.

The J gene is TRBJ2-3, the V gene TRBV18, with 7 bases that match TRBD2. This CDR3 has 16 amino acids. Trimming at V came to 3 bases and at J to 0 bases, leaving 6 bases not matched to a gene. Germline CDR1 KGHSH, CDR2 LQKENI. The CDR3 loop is CASSPTSAASTDTQYF. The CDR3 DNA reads TGTGCCAGCTCACCCACTAGCGCAGCTAGCACAGATACGCAGTATTTT. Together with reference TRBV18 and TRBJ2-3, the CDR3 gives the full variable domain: NAGVMQNPRHLVRRRGQEARLRCSPMKGHSHVYWYRQLPEEGLKFMVYLQKENIIDESGMPKERFSAEFPKEGPSILRIQQVVRGDSAAYFCASSPTSAASTDTQYFGPGTRLTVL.

The CDR3 sequence is CASSYTGPETQYF. For the CDR3, the DNA is TGTGCCAGCAGCTACACAGGGCCCGAGACCCAGTACTTC. The chain recombines TRBV7-2 with TRBJ2-5; tentatively, D is TRBD1 (6 bases). The CDR3 has 13 amino acids. Germline V CDR1 and CDR2: SGHTA, FQGNSA. Trimming removed 4 bases at V and 5 bases at J, with 11 bases between.

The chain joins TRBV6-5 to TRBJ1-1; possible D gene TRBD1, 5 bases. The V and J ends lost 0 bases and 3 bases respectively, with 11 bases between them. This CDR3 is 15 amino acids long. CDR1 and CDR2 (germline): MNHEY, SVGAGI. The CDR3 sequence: CASSYSEGLYTEAFF. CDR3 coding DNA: TGTGCCAGCAGTTACTCGGAGGGGTTGTACACTGAAGCTTTCTTT.

The CDR3, as DNA: TGCGCCAGCAGCCAAGAAGGCGGACAAGAGACCCAGTACTTC. Translation: CASSQEGGQETQYF. The chain recombines TRBV4-1 with TRBJ2-5; D is unclear. Germline V gene data show CDR1 as MGHRA and CDR2 as YSYEKL. V lost 0 bases and J 2 bases, leaving 7 bases between the germline ends. CDR3 length equals 14 residues.

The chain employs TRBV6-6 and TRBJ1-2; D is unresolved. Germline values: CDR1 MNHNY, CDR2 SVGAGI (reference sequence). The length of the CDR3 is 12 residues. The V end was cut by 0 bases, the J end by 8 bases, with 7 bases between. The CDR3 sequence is CASSYSREGYTF. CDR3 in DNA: TGTGCCAGCAGTTACTCGCGGGAAGGCTACACCTTC.

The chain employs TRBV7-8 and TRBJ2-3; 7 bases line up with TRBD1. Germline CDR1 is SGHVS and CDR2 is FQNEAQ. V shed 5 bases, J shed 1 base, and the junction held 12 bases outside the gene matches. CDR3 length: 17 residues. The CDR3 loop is CASSPNLPGTGTDTQYF. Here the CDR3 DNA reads TGTGCCAGCAGCCCCAACCTCCCTGGGACAGGCACAGATACGCAGTATTTT.

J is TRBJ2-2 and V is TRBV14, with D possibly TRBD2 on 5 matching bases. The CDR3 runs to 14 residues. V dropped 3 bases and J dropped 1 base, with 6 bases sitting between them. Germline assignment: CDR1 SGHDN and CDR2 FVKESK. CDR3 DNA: TGTGCCAGCAGCCAGGACTTGAACACCGGGGAGCTGTTTTTT. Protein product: CASSQDLNTGELFF.

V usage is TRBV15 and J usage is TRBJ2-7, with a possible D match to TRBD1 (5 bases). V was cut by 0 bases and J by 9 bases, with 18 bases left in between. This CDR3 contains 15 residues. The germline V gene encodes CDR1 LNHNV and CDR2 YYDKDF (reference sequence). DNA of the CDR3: TGTGCCACCAGCAGAGATCCCAACAGGCCGAGTGGGCAGTACTTC. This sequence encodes CATSRDPNRPSGQYF.

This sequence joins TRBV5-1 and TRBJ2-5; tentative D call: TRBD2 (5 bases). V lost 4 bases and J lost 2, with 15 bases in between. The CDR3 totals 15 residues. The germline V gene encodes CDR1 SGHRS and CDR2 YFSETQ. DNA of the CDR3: TGCGCCAGCAGCCCGCAGTACCGGGGACAAGAGACCCAGTACTTC. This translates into CASSPQYRGQETQYF.

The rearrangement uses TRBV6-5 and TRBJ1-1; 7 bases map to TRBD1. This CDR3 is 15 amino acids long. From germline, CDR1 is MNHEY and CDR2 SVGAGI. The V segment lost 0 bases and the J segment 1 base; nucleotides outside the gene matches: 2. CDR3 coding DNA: TGTGCCAGCAGTTACTCGGGGACAGCGAACACTGAAGCTTTCTTT. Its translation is CASSYSGTANTEAFF.

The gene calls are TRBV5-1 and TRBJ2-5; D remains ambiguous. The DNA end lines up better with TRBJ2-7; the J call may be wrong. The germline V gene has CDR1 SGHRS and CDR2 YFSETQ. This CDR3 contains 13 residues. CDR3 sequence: CASSSPGANEQYF. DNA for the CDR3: TGCGCCAGCAGCTCGCCGGGTGCGAACGAGCAGTACTTC.

CDR3 nucleotides: TGCGCCAGCAGCTTGGCCCTGGGGGGGTCCTACGAGCAGTACTTC. Translating gives CASSLALGGSYEQYF. The chain has TRBV5-1 and TRBJ2-7; TRBD2 matches at 7 bases. The junction had 4 bases not matched to a gene; V was cut back by 0 bases and J by 1 base. CDR3 length: 15 residues. Germline V gene sequence: CDR1 SGHRS, CDR2 YFSETQ.

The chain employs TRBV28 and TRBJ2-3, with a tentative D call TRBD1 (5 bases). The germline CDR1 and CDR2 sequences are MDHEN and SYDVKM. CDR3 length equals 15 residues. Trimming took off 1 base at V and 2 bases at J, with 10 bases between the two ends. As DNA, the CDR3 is TGTGCCAGCAGTTTATTCCAGGGAAACACAGATACGCAGTATTTT. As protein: CASSLFQGNTDTQYF.

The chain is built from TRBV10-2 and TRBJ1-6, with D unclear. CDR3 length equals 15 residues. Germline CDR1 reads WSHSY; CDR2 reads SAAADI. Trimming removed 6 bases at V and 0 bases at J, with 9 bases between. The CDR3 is CASSPESSYNSPLHF. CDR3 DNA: TGCGCCAGCAGCCCCGAGAGCTCCTATAATTCACCCCTCCACTTT.

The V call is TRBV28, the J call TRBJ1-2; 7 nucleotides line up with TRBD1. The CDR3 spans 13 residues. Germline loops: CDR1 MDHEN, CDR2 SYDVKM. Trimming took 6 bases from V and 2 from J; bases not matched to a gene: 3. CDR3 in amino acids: CASRIQGNYGYTF. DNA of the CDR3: TGTGCCAGCAGAATACAGGGGAACTATGGCTACACCTTC.

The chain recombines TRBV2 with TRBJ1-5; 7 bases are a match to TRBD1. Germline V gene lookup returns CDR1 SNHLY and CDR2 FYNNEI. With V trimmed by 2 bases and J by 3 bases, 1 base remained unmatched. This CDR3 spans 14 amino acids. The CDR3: CASSEQGVNQPQHF. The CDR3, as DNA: TGTGCCAGCAGTGAACAGGGGGTCAATCAGCCCCAGCATTTT.

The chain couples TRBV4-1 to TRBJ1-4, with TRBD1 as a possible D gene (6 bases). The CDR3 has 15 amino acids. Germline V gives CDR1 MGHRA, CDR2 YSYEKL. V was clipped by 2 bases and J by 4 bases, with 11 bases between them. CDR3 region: CASSQIQGFNEKLFF. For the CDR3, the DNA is TGCGCCAGCAGCCAAATCCAGGGGTTTAATGAAAAACTGTTTTTT.

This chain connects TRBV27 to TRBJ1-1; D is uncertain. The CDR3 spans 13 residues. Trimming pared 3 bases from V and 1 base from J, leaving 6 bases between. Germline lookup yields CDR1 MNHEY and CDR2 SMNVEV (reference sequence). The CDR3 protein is CASSFTTNTEAFF. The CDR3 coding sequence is TGTGCCAGCAGTTTTACAACGAACACTGAAGCTTTCTTT.

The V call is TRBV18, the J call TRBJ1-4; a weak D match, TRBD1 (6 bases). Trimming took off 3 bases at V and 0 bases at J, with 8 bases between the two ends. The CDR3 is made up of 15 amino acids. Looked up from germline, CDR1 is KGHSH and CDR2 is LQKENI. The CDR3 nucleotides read TGTGCCAGCTCACCGGACAGTGCAACTAATGAAAAACTGTTTTTT. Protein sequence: CASSPDSATNEKLFF.

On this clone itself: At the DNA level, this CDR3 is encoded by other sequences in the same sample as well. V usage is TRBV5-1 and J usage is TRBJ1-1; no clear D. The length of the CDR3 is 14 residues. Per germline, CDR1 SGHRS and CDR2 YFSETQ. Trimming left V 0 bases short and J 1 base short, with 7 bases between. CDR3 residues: CASSLVAGNTEAFF. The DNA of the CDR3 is TGCGCCAGCAGCTTGGTAGCGGGGAACACTGAAGCTTTCTTT.

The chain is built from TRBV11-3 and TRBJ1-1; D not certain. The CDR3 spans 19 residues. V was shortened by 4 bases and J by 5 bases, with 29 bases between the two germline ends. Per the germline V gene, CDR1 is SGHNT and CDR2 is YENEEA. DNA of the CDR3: TGTGCCAGCAGCTCGTGCGGGGAGGTGGTATCTAGAGGTGGGACTGAAGCTTTCTTT. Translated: CASSSCGEVVSRGGTEAFF. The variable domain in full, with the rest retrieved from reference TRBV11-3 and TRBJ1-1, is EAGVVQSPRYKIIEKKQPVAFWCNPISGHNTLYWYLQNLGQGPELLIRYENEEAVDDSQLPKDRFSAERLKGVDSTLKIQPAELGDSAVYLCASSSCGEVVSRGGTEAFFGQGTRLTVV.

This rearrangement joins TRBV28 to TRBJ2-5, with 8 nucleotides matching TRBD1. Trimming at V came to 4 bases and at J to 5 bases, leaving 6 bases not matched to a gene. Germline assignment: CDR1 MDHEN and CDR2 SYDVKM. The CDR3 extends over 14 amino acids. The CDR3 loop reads CASSSGQGRETQYF. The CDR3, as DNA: TGTGCCAGCAGTTCAGGACAGGGAAGGGAGACCCAGTACTTC.

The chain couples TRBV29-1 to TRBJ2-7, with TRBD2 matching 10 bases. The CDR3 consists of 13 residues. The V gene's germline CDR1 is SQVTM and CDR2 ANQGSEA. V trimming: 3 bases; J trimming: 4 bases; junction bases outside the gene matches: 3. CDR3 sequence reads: CSVELAGEYEQYF. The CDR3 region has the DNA TGCAGCGTTGAGCTAGCGGGAGAGTACGAGCAGTACTTC.

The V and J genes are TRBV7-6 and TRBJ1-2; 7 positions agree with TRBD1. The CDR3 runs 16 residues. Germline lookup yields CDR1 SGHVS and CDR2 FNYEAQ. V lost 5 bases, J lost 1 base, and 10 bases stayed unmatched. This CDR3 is CASSPPLQGNNYGYTF. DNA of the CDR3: TGTGCCAGCAGCCCCCCCCTACAGGGGAATAACTATGGCTACACCTTC.

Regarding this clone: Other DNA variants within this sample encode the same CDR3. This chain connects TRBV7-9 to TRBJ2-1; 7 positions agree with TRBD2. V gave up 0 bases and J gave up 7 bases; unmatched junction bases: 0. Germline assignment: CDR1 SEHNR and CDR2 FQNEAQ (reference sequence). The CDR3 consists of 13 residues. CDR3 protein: CASSLAGGNEQFF. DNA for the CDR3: TGTGCCAGCAGCTTAGCGGGAGGGAATGAGCAGTTCTTC.

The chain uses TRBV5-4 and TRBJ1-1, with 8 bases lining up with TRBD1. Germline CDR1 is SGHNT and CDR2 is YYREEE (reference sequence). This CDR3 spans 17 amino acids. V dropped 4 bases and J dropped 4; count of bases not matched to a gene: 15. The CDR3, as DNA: TGTGCCAGCAGCCCCCCGGGACAGGTTAAAGTTGCCACTGAAGCTTTCTTT. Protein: CASSPPGQVKVATEAFF.

The CDR3 region has the DNA TGCGCCAGCAGCCCCCAGGGCGCTAATGAAAAACTGTTTTTT. Its protein product is CASSPQGANEKLFF. The V call is TRBV5-1, the J call TRBJ1-4, with D possibly matching TRBD1 (5 bases). V was trimmed by 4 bases and J by 3 bases, leaving 10 bases between them. Germline values: CDR1 SGHRS, CDR2 YFSETQ. The CDR3 totals 14 residues.

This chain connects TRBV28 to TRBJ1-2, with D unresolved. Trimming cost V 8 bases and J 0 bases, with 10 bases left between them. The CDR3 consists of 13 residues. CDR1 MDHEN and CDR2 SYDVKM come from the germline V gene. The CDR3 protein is CASAGDSNYGYTF. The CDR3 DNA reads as TGTGCCAGCGCCGGAGACTCTAACTATGGCTACACCTTC.